The 12 T cell receptor beta chains listed next were all sequenced from one sample in a study of blood T cell repertoires in COVID-19 (dated by TCRdb to the early 2020s). Library method: the immunoSEQ multiplex PCR assay. The source is immuneACCESS, and TCRdb retained only in-frame sequences with V and J called. Part of the clones is not carried over; for the studies checked, unresolved V genes explain less than half of this, and the remainder is unexplained. Recorded for this sample are around 300,000 clones; under 90% of them occurred a single time. The ten largest clones capture approximately 0.85% of the sample. Sequencing was performed on peripheral blood. Source of these receptors: a woman in her thirties or forties who had recovered from COVID-19.

This clone has just one count. The gene calls are TRBV7-9 and TRBJ2-2, with D unresolved. Trimming removed 3 bases at V and 2 bases at J, with 13 bases between. Germline loops: CDR1 SEHNR, CDR2 FQNEAQ (reference sequence). The CDR3 runs to 16 residues. The CDR3 sequence: CASSFQAKTNTGELFF. The CDR3 DNA reads TGTGCCAGCAGCTTTCAGGCAAAAACCAACACCGGGGAGCTGTTTTTT.

The V call is TRBV28, the J call TRBJ2-5; 13 bases are shared with TRBD2. This CDR3 spans 15 amino acids. V was clipped by 6 bases and J by 4 bases; unmatched bases: 5. Germline V lookup: CDR1 MDHEN, CDR2 SYDVKM. The CDR3 DNA follows: TGTGCCAGCAGAAGGACTAGCGGGAGCCCAGAGACCCAGTACTTC. Its translation: CASRRTSGSPETQYF.

The V gene is TRBV7-9, the J gene TRBJ2-1; 7 bases line up with TRBD1. The CDR3 has 13 residues. CDR1 is SEHNR, CDR2 FQNEAQ, per germline (reference sequence). With 5 bases clipped from V and 8 bases from J, the junction kept 6 bases outside the gene matches. Here the CDR3 reads CASSERTGHEQFF. CDR3 nucleotide sequence: TGTGCCAGCAGCGAGCGGACAGGCCATGAGCAGTTCTTC.

This chain links TRBV27 with TRBJ1-4; D may be TRBD1 (6 bases). The ends were cut back, 3 bases at V and 8 bases at J, with 13 bases in the middle. The CDR3 covers 14 residues. Germline lookup yields CDR1 MNHEY and CDR2 SMNVEV (reference sequence). The CDR3 DNA reads as TGTGCCAGCAGTTTGCGCAGGGGAAACGAAAAACTGTTTTTT. Protein product: CASSLRRGNEKLFF.

CDR3 coding DNA: TGTGCCAGCAGCTTATCGACAGATAACTATGGCTACACCTTC. Translation gives CASSLSTDNYGYTF. V and J are TRBV7-9 and TRBJ1-2; tentative D call: TRBD1 (5 bases). Trimming pared 2 bases from V and 1 base from J, leaving 8 bases between. The germline CDR1 and CDR2 sequences are SEHNR and FQNEAQ (reference sequence). The CDR3 has 14 amino acids.

V usage is TRBV19 and J usage is TRBJ1-1, with no clear D. CDR3 length equals 15 residues. Trimming took off 2 bases at V and 5 bases at J, with 15 bases between the two ends. CDR1 and CDR2 (germline): LNHDA, SQIVND (reference sequence). CDR3 nucleotides: TGTGCCAGTAGTATACGCGGAGGAGGGTGGACTGAAGCTTTCTTT. Protein sequence: CASSIRGGGWTEAFF.

This chain links TRBV6-5 with TRBJ2-3; 7 positions match TRBD2. This CDR3 is 13 amino acids long. CDR1 and CDR2 from the germline V gene are MNHEY and SVGAGI. V lost 9 bases, J lost 4 bases, and 7 bases stayed unmatched. The CDR3 region is CASLDGGSDTQYF. DNA for the CDR3: TGTGCCAGTCTCGACGGGGGGTCAGATACGCAGTATTTT.

The chain is built from TRBV9 and TRBJ2-1, with 9 positions matching TRBD2. V shed 0 bases, J shed 5 bases, and the junction held 9 bases outside the gene matches. The CDR3 runs 17 residues. Per the germline V gene, CDR1 is SGDLS and CDR2 is YYNGEE. The CDR3 reads CASSVGLGTSSHNEQFF. The CDR3 DNA reads TGTGCCAGCAGCGTAGGGTTGGGGACTAGCAGCCACAATGAGCAGTTCTTC.

The CDR3 coding sequence is TGTGCCAGCAGCGTAGGACTAGCGGGCTCCTACGAGCAGTACTTC. Residues: CASSVGLAGSYEQYF. The gene calls are TRBV9 and TRBJ2-7, with TRBD2 identical over 10 bases. V shed 0 bases and J 0 bases; nucleotides not matched to a gene: 0. The CDR3 has 15 residues. Per the germline V gene, CDR1 is SGDLS and CDR2 is YYNGEE.

This clone was counted a single time. J is TRBJ2-7 and V is TRBV6-1; 9 bases agree with TRBD2. From germline, CDR1 is MNHNS and CDR2 SASEGT. CDR3 size: 15 residues. Trimming cost V 5 bases and J 4 bases; bases outside gene matches: 9. The CDR3 loop is CASSSPSGTPYEQYF. The CDR3 bases are TGTGCCAGCAGTTCCCCTAGCGGGACCCCATACGAGCAGTACTTC.

The rearrangement links TRBV28 to TRBJ2-7; 10 positions match TRBD2. Germline loops: CDR1 MDHEN, CDR2 SYDVKM. The CDR3 has 16 residues. Germline trimming cut 2 bases from V and 2 bases from J; bases unmatched to any gene: 6. The CDR3 DNA reads as TGTGCCAGCAGTTTACTAAATAGCGGGAGGACCTACGAGCAGTACTTC. This gives the protein CASSLLNSGRTYEQYF.

This clone was observed a handful of times. V is TRBV7-8 and J is TRBJ1-1; TRBD1 matches at 8 bases. CDR3 length: 15 amino acids. CDR1 and CDR2 (germline): SGHVS, FQNEAQ. The V gene end was trimmed by 2 bases and the J gene end by 5 bases; junction bases not matched to a gene: 7. CDR3 protein: CASSLSDRGRTEAFF. The CDR3 region has the DNA TGTGCCAGCAGCTTATCAGACAGGGGTAGGACTGAAGCTTTCTTT.